The next 19 T cell receptor beta chains were all read from a single sample in a study of blood T cells in healthy people across ages. Using a J-beta primer mix together with a sample-barcoded 5' primer, a second PCR was run for roughly 7 to 12 cycles. In TCRdb, the 5' RACE reads were re-called with MiXCR into one record per CDR3 protein. The table records about 730,000 distinct CDR3 sequences, 40% to 45% of them present only once. The sample was blood. The receptors were sampled from a woman aged 55-69 years in good health.

Of note for this clonotype: The junction differs from germline at one of its ends, possibly a read error. J is TRBJ2-7 and V is TRBV10-3, with D possibly being TRBD1 (5 bases). The CDR3 is 13 residues long. The germline V gene encodes CDR1 ENHRY and CDR2 SYGVKD. DNA of the CDR3: TGTGCCATCAGAGGGGAACCCCCTCTCGAGCGGTACTTC. Translated, it gives CAIRGEPPLERYF.

V gene TRBV5-4 combines with J gene TRBJ2-5, with D tentatively TRBD2 (7 bases). CDR1 is SGHNT and CDR2 is YYREEE in the germline V gene (reference sequence). V was trimmed by 3 bases and J by 0 bases, leaving 12 bases between them. The CDR3 length is 15 residues. DNA for the CDR3: TGTGCCAGCAGCTGGGACGGGGGGCACCAAGAGACCCAGTACTTC. It codes for CASSWDGGHQETQYF. The full variable domain, completed using reference TRBV5-4 and TRBJ2-5, is ETGVTQSPTHLIKTRGQQVTLRCSSQSGHNTVSWYQQALGQGPQFIFQYYREEENGRGNFPPRFSGLQFPNYSSELNVNALELDDSALYLCASSWDGGHQETQYFGPGTRLLVL.

The rearrangement uses TRBV5-1 and TRBJ2-3; 11 nucleotides align to TRBD2. V was clipped by 4 bases and J by 9 bases; unmatched bases: 10. Germline loops: CDR1 SGHRS, CDR2 YFSETQ. The CDR3 is 15 residues long. The CDR3 sequence: CASSELAGAEVTQYF. The CDR3, as DNA: TGCGCCAGCAGCGAACTAGCGGGGGCCGAGGTAACGCAGTATTTT.

There are many counts of this clonotype. This chain uses TRBV29-1 with TRBJ2-7; 16 nucleotides match TRBD2. CDR1 is SQVTM and CDR2 is ANQGSEA in the germline V gene. The CDR3 totals 18 residues. After removal of 3 bases from V and 4 bases from J, the junction contained 12 bases not matched to a gene. DNA for the CDR3: TGCAGCGTTGAGACCGCCGGGACTAGCGGGAGGGCGTCTTACGAGCAGTACTTC. Residues: CSVETAGTSGRASYEQYF.

The CDR3 spells CSARPPGRARNEQFF. The CDR3 bases are TGCAGTGCTAGGCCCCCGGGGAGGGCCCGAAATGAGCAGTTCTTC. The rearrangement joins TRBV20-1 to TRBJ2-1; the match to TRBD2 covers 7 bases. The J segment lost 7 bases and the V segment lost 3 bases, leaving 12 bases of the junction unmatched. Germline V CDR1 and CDR2: DFQATT, SNEGSKA (reference sequence). This CDR3 region has 15 residues.

This clonotype was counted only a few times. The gene calls are TRBV12-3 or TRBV12-4 and TRBJ2-3, with TRBD2 matching 8 bases. This CDR3 contains 17 residues. Trimming took 6 bases from V and 0 from J; bases not matched to a gene: 11. For the CDR3, the DNA is TGTGCCAGCAGGGGAGCGGGGGACGGAGGTAGCACAGATACGCAGTATTTT. It specifies CASRGAGDGGSTDTQYF.

Turning to this clonotype: This clone may be a read error of a much larger clone one base away. The chain uses TRBV11-2 and TRBJ2-1; unclear D gene. The CDR3 runs to 11 residues. Germline CDR1 is SGHAT and CDR2 is FQNNGV. Here the CDR3 reads CANSLGSEQFF. CDR3 DNA: TGTGCCAACAGCTTAGGTAGTGAGCAGTTCTTC.

Points on this clonotype: A much larger clone is a single base away; this may be a read error. The gene calls are TRBV29-1 and TRBJ2-7, with 7 positions matching TRBD1. In germline, CDR1 is SQVTM, CDR2 ANQGSEA. The CDR3 is 12 residues long. V shed 4 bases and J 3 bases; nucleotides not matched to a gene: 3. For the CDR3, the DNA is TGCAGCGTTGTGACAGGGCTCTACGAGCAGTACTTC. It codes for CSVVTGLYEQYF.

The table lists this clonotype with a few counts. The V and J genes are TRBV9 and TRBJ1-6; the match to TRBD1 covers 11 bases. The V and J ends lost 3 bases and 9 bases, in that order; junction bases with no gene match: 8. Germline lookup yields CDR1 SGDLS and CDR2 YYNGEE. This CDR3 contains 16 residues. CDR3: CASSATPGTGGSPLHF. The CDR3 DNA is TGTGCCAGCAGCGCGACTCCTGGGACAGGGGGTTCACCCCTCCACTTT.

This clonotype was detected only a few times. This rearrangement joins TRBV27 to TRBJ2-5; tentative D call: TRBD2 (7 bases). The CDR3 runs to 14 residues. V lost 6 bases and J lost 5, with 16 bases in between. The germline gives CDR1 MNHEY, CDR2 SMNVEV (reference sequence). The CDR3 loop is CASSTPGGGETQYF. CDR3 DNA sequence: TGTGCCAGCAGCACACCCGGCGGGGGCGAGACCCAGTACTTC.

Notes on this clonotype: Possible read error: a much larger clone is one base away. The rearrangement links TRBV6-5 to TRBJ2-7; D is possibly TRBD2 (6 bases). The CDR3 has 13 amino acids. CDR1 is MNHEY, CDR2 SVGAGI, per germline. Between the trimmed V and J ends, which lost 0 bases and 7 bases, there was a span of 10 bases. For the CDR3, the DNA is TGTGCCAGCAGTTACTCGATAGGAGGGGAGCAGTACTTC. It yields the protein CASSYSIGGEQYF.

This clonotype was counted between two and nine times. This chain joins TRBV9 and TRBJ2-1; 8 bases align to TRBD1. Germline CDR1 and CDR2: SGDLS and YYNGEE. V was pared by 4 bases and J by 2 bases, with 5 bases of the junction left unmatched. The CDR3 runs 15 residues. The CDR3, as DNA: TGTGCCAGCAGCACCACAGGGGGACCCTACAATGAGCAGTTCTTC. It codes for CASSTTGGPYNEQFF.

This clonotype occurred once. The chain employs TRBV30 and TRBJ1-1; D remains unclear. V shed 1 base and J shed 5 bases, with 14 bases lying between them. Germline V gene data show CDR1 as GTSNPN and CDR2 as SVGIG (reference sequence). The CDR3 length is 14 residues. This CDR3 reads CAWSGTGGETEAFF. CDR3 bases: TGTGCCTGGAGTGGGACTGGCGGAGAAACTGAAGCTTTCTTT.

This clonotype was detected ten times or more. The chain carries TRBV3-1 and TRBJ2-1; maybe TRBD2 (5 bases). This CDR3 spans 14 amino acids. V lost 4 bases to trimming and J lost 7 bases, with 14 bases between them. Per the germline V gene, CDR1 is LGHDT and CDR2 is YNNKEL (reference sequence). CDR3 sequence: CASSPPAGMNEQFF. CDR3 nucleotides: TGTGCCAGCAGCCCTCCGGCGGGTATGAATGAGCAGTTCTTC.

The V gene is TRBV20-1, the J gene TRBJ2-7; TRBD2 is a possible D gene (6 bases). The V gene's germline CDR1 is DFQATT and CDR2 SNEGSKA (reference sequence). The CDR3 has 16 amino acids. The V end lost 3 bases, the J end lost 0 bases, and 18 bases lay between the germline ends. In nucleotides, the CDR3 is TGCAGTGCTAGTGGGGGGACGACCCCCGACTCCTACGAGCAGTACTTC. It codes for CSASGGTTPDSYEQYF.

This clonotype was seen a few times. V gene TRBV6-5 combines with J gene TRBJ2-1; the match to TRBD1 covers 7 bases. Germline CDR1 reads MNHEY; CDR2 reads SVGAGI. Trimming cost V 6 bases and J 6 bases; bases outside gene matches: 11. The CDR3 spans 15 residues. The CDR3 sequence is CASRPGTDITNEQFF. Written as DNA, the CDR3 is TGTGCCAGCAGACCCGGGACAGATATAACCAATGAGCAGTTCTTC.

The V gene is TRBV6-1, the J gene TRBJ2-3; D may be TRBD2 (7 bases). V lost 4 bases, J lost 2 bases, and 16 bases lay in between. CDR1 is MNHNS, CDR2 SASEGT, per germline. The CDR3 is made up of 16 amino acids. In nucleotides, the CDR3 is TGTGCCAGCAGTGCAAGGGCGGGGGCAAACACAGATACGCAGTATTTT. Translating gives CASSARAGANTDTQYF.

This clonotype has just a few counts. The V gene is TRBV25-1, the J gene TRBJ1-2, with a tentative D call TRBD1 (5 bases). The CDR3 has 13 residues. Trimming removed 6 bases at V and 3 bases at J, with 11 bases between. Germline CDR1 reads MGHDK; CDR2 reads SYGVNS. CDR3 in amino acids: CASSRGGDYGYTF. DNA of the CDR3: TGTGCCAGCAGCCGGGGCGGCGACTATGGCTACACCTTC.

The sample holds a few counts of this clonotype. The chain joins TRBV28 to TRBJ1-1, with 10 positions matching TRBD1. Germline V gene sequence: CDR1 MDHEN, CDR2 SYDVKM. The CDR3 contains 14 residues. J was trimmed by 3 bases and V by 5 bases; bases with no gene match: 3. This CDR3 reads CASSTGQGDTEAFF. The CDR3 DNA reads TGTGCCAGCAGTACCGGACAGGGGGACACTGAAGCTTTCTTT.